This note documents a single TCR beta chain sequence. What it binds is unknown. RNA was extracted with the RNeasy kit, and a quantity of roughly 0.45 to 1 ug was reverse transcribed using random hexamers. Across 54 Vbeta and 13 Jbeta, TCR beta CDR3 was amplified with immunoSEQ multiplex PCR. TCRdb processed the immunoSEQ multiplex PCR reads anew with MiXCR; each CDR3 protein has one entry. The data hold more than 250,000 distinct CDR3 sequences, with approximately 90% observed a single time. The sample belongs to a study of CD8 T cells in Susac syndrome. Notes on the study in general: The number of individuals included in the study's TCR sequencing and HLA analysis was acknowledged as relatively small.

Germline CDR1 is MGHDK and CDR2 is SYGVNS. The V end lost 0 bases, the J end lost 5 bases, and 10 bases lay between the germline ends. This CDR3 is 14 amino acids long. This chain joins TRBV25-1 and TRBJ1-2; D remains unclear. Source material: CD4+ T cells from PBMCs. This sequence was found in a human donor with multiple sclerosis. CDR3 loop: CASSEYSATYGYTF. The CDR3 DNA sequence: TGTGCCAGCAGTGAATATTCCGCGACGTATGGCTACACCTTC.